The clone carrying this T cell receptor (beta chain) appeared many times. Its antigen is still unknown. TCRdb re-analysed the 5' RACE reads in MiXCR, keeping a single row per CDR3 protein. The sample consists of more than 250,000 distinct CDR3 sequences, about 8% of them appearing once. The CDR3 is 16 amino acids. Trimming pared 5 bases from V and 7 bases from J, leaving 23 bases between. These data originate in a study of identical twins. Study-level findings and limits: Beta out-of-frame sequences showed weaker excess sharing between twins.

The data also belong to a second study, concerning yellow fever vaccine responses in identical twins.

The source material was memory (CD45RO+) T cells sorted from blood. This TCR was recovered from a woman under 30 in good health. The chain carries TRBV12-3 or TRBV12-4 and TRBJ1-1; TRBD1 is a possible D gene (6 bases). CDR3 amino acids: CASSREGGGLGDEAFF. CDR3 DNA sequence: TGTGCCAGCAGTCGAGAGGGTGGGGGGCTGGGGGATGAAGCTTTCTTT.